Shown below are 23 T cell receptor beta chains from a single sample sequenced in a study of blood T cell repertoires in COVID-19. The table came from immunoSEQ multiplex PCR; TCRdb's copy has only in-frame clones and leaves some out. In the table there are some 250,000 clones, around 85% of which are singletons. Input material: peripheral blood. All receptors come from a woman aged 25 to 39 who had recovered from COVID-19.

The genes are TRBV2 and TRBJ2-3; the D gene is possibly TRBD1 (5 bases). This CDR3 is 15 amino acids long. Per the germline V gene, CDR1 is SNHLY and CDR2 is FYNNEI. V was clipped by 5 bases and J by 2 bases, with 14 bases between them. CDR3 sequence: CASSPDSAFTDTQYF. The CDR3 nucleotides read TGTGCCAGCAGTCCAGACAGCGCTTTCACAGATACGCAGTATTTT.

The V call is TRBV5-6, the J call TRBJ1-2; 8 bases agree with TRBD1. V shed 4 bases and J 7 bases; nucleotides not matched to a gene: 6. Germline values: CDR1 SGHDT, CDR2 YYEEEE. The CDR3 has 13 amino acids. CDR3 loop: CASSARTGIGYTF. Written as DNA, the CDR3 is TGTGCCAGCAGCGCGAGGACAGGGATTGGCTACACCTTC.

This chain's CDR3 is CASSDQLAGPYNEQFF. CDR3 sequence (DNA): TGCGCCAGCAGTGATCAACTAGCGGGCCCTTACAATGAGCAGTTCTTC. J is TRBJ2-1 and V is TRBV10-2; TRBD2 agrees at 9 bases. Trimming cost V 3 bases and J 4 bases; bases outside gene matches: 7. This CDR3 has 16 residues. The germline gives CDR1 WSHSY, CDR2 SAAADI.

The CDR3 loop is CASSRGLEREQYF. DNA of the CDR3: TGTGCCAGCAGTCGGGGACTAGAACGCGAGCAGTACTTC. V usage is TRBV5-4 and J usage is TRBJ2-7, with 8 bases lining up with TRBD2. The CDR3 loop spans 13 amino acids. V was pared by 5 bases and J by 6 bases, with 7 bases of the junction left unmatched. From germline, CDR1 is SGHNT and CDR2 YYREEE (reference sequence).

The V gene is TRBV19, the J gene TRBJ2-5; 7 bases are a match to TRBD2. Germline-derived CDR1 and CDR2 are LNHDA and SQIVND (reference sequence). V gave up 5 bases and J gave up 9 bases; unmatched junction bases: 6. This CDR3 comprises 12 residues. The CDR3 DNA sequence: TGTGCCAGTAGTTCAGGGAGGGAGGCCCAGTACTTC. Its translation: CASSSGREAQYF.

This clone was recorded only once. The chain links TRBV9 to TRBJ2-2, with 7 positions matching TRBD2. The length of the CDR3 is 14 residues. Per germline, CDR1 SGDLS and CDR2 YYNGEE. Trimming took 4 bases from V and 5 from J; bases not matched to a gene: 5. CDR3 residues: CASSQLSGTGELFF. CDR3 coding DNA: TGTGCCAGCAGCCAACTTAGCGGGACCGGGGAGCTGTTTTTT.

The chain joins TRBV10-2 to TRBJ2-7, with D unclear. Germline-derived CDR1 and CDR2 are WSHSY and SAAADI. V was trimmed by 8 bases and J by 1 base, leaving 12 bases between them. The CDR3 runs 13 residues. The CDR3, as DNA: TGCGCCAGCTCCCCCCCCTTATCCTACGAGCAGTACTTC. Protein product: CASSPPLSYEQYF.

The CDR3 region is CASMRQGRDTQYF. The CDR3 bases are TGTGCCAGCATGAGACAGGGGCGGGATACGCAGTATTTT. V gene TRBV5-6 combines with J gene TRBJ2-3, with TRBD1 matching over 8 bases. This CDR3 contains 13 residues. J gave up 6 bases and V 6 bases, and 6 bases lay outside the gene matches. Germline V gene lookup returns CDR1 SGHDT and CDR2 YYEEEE.

This chain links TRBV9 with TRBJ2-5; 8 bases fit TRBD1. V dropped 5 bases and J dropped 5; count of bases not matched to a gene: 14. There are 16 residues in the CDR3. CDR1 is SGDLS, CDR2 YYNGEE, per germline. This CDR3 reads CASSDRSGQEGETQYF. CDR3 coding DNA: TGTGCCAGCAGTGATCGATCGGGACAGGAAGGGGAGACCCAGTACTTC.

The chain combines TRBV5-1 with TRBJ1-2; D gene ambiguous. The CDR3 is made up of 14 amino acids. Germline-derived CDR1 and CDR2 are SGHRS and YFSETQ. V lost 5 bases to trimming and J lost 4 bases, with 15 bases between them. Here the CDR3 reads CASSIDRGAYGYTF. Written as DNA, the CDR3 is TGCGCCAGCAGTATTGACCGGGGTGCCTATGGCTACACCTTC.

This chain uses TRBV24-1 with TRBJ1-5; perhaps TRBD1 as D (5 bases). Germline V gene sequence: CDR1 KGHDR, CDR2 SFDVKD. Deletions cut 5 bases from V and 3 bases from J, with 31 bases between. This CDR3 region has 21 residues. CDR3 DNA sequence: TGTGCCACCAGTGCCTACTGCTATCCAAACCCTCACCGGGGGAACAATCAGCCCCAGCATTTT. This encodes CATSAYCYPNPHRGNNQPQHF.

The V and J genes are TRBV15 and TRBJ2-2, with TRBD2 matching over 12 bases. Per the germline V gene, CDR1 is LNHNV and CDR2 is YYDKDF (reference sequence). Trimming at V came to 0 bases and at J to 4 bases, leaving 12 bases not matched to a gene. The CDR3 spans 20 residues. The CDR3 reads CATSRDDFASGGAGTGELFF. CDR3 bases: TGTGCCACCAGCAGAGATGATTTTGCTAGCGGGGGGGCAGGCACCGGGGAGCTGTTTTTT.

This chain joins TRBV5-1 and TRBJ2-3; D not certain. This CDR3 is built from 14 residues. CDR1 and CDR2 from the germline V gene are SGHRS and YFSETQ. Between the trimmed V and J ends, which lost 4 bases and 4 bases, there was a span of 13 bases. DNA for the CDR3: TGCGCCAGCAGCGGCCTAGGCGCGGCAGATACGCAGTATTTT. Amino acid sequence: CASSGLGAADTQYF.

This rearrangement joins TRBV5-1 to TRBJ1-4; TRBD1 matches at 9 bases. The CDR3 runs 16 residues. Germline V CDR1 and CDR2: SGHRS, YFSETQ. Trimming removed 0 bases from V and 5 bases from J; junction bases left unmatched: 5. CDR3 amino acids: CASSLEQGAPNEKLFF. Here the CDR3 DNA reads TGCGCCAGCAGCTTGGAACAGGGGGCCCCCAATGAAAAACTGTTTTTT.

This clone was detected once. The chain has TRBV5-5 and TRBJ2-5; no definite D call. The V gene's germline CDR1 is SGHKS and CDR2 YYEKEE (reference sequence). Trimming shortened V by 4 bases and J by 1 base, and 17 bases separated the two germline ends. The CDR3 has 16 amino acids. CDR3 coding DNA: TGTGCCAGCAGCGGTTACTCCCGTGCGGCCCAAGAGACCCAGTACTTC. It encodes CASSGYSRAAQETQYF.

This chain joins TRBV7-3 and TRBJ1-2; 8 bases line up with TRBD1. The length of the CDR3 is 16 residues. Germline V gives CDR1 SGHTA, CDR2 FQGTGA. With 2 bases clipped from V and 4 bases from J, the junction kept 9 bases outside the gene matches. The CDR3 region is CASSLSQGAVCYGYTF. The DNA for the CDR3 is TGTGCCAGCAGCTTATCCCAGGGGGCAGTCTGCTATGGCTACACCTTC.

This chain's CDR3 is CASSQEGGRGNIQYF. CDR3 DNA sequence: TGTGCCAGCAGCCAAGAGGGCGGGAGGGGGAACATTCAGTACTTC. J is TRBJ2-4 and V is TRBV3-1 (or the pseudogene TRBV3-2), with 9 positions matching TRBD2. CDR3 length: 15 residues. The trim removed 0 bases at V and 7 bases at J, leaving 4 bases unmatched. Germline V CDR1 and CDR2: LGHDT, YNNKEL (reference sequence).

The V and J genes are TRBV15 and TRBJ2-7, with 7 bases matching TRBD1. The CDR3 has 15 residues. The germline V gene encodes CDR1 LNHNV and CDR2 YYDKDF (reference sequence). After removal of 5 bases from V and 3 bases from J, the junction contained 10 bases not matched to a gene. The CDR3 is CATSEGAGAFYEQYF. CDR3 sequence (DNA): TGTGCCACCAGCGAGGGGGCAGGGGCCTTCTACGAGCAGTACTTC.

The chain is built from TRBV15 and TRBJ2-2; 12 nucleotides agree with TRBD1. With 3 bases clipped from V and 4 bases from J, the junction kept 6 bases outside the gene matches. From germline, CDR1 is LNHNV and CDR2 YYDKDF (reference sequence). The CDR3 is 17 amino acids. CDR3 region: CATSSHSGQGATGELFF. CDR3 nucleotide sequence: TGTGCCACCAGCAGCCACTCGGGACAGGGGGCCACCGGGGAGCTGTTTTTT.

The chain carries TRBV5-1 and TRBJ1-2; 9 nucleotides agree with TRBD1. CDR1 is SGHRS, CDR2 YFSETQ, per germline. The J segment lost 3 bases and the V segment lost 5 bases, leaving 14 bases of the junction unmatched. The CDR3 contains 17 residues. CDR3: CASRRGTGGDGYYGYTF. Written as DNA, the CDR3 is TGCGCCAGCAGAAGGGGTACAGGGGGCGACGGGTACTATGGCTACACCTTC.

V and J are TRBV11-2 and TRBJ1-1; 10 positions agree with TRBD1. V shed 5 bases, J shed 3 bases, and the junction held 9 bases outside the gene matches. The CDR3 has 16 residues. Germline CDR1 reads SGHAT; CDR2 reads FQNNGV. CDR3: CASSPTRDRGDTEAFF. The CDR3 DNA sequence: TGTGCCAGCAGCCCTACTCGGGACAGGGGTGACACTGAAGCTTTCTTT.

There are a few counts of this clone. The genes are TRBV13 and TRBJ1-2; D uncertain. Germline V CDR1 and CDR2: PRHDT, FYEKMQ (reference sequence). V was shortened by 4 bases and J by 3 bases, with 15 bases between the two germline ends. The CDR3 totals 15 residues. CDR3 nucleotide sequence: TGTGCCAGCAGCTCGAGCGGAGGGTGGGACTATGGCTACACCTTC. Amino acids: CASSSSGGWDYGYTF.

V is TRBV7-9 and J is TRBJ2-5; 10 bases line up with TRBD2. V shed 1 base and J 2 bases; nucleotides not matched to a gene: 1. CDR1 SEHNR and CDR2 FQNEAQ come from the germline V gene (reference sequence). The CDR3 sequence is 15 residues long. In DNA, the CDR3 is TGTGCCAGCAGCTTAGGAGCGGGGGGGCAAGAGACCCAGTACTTC. Protein sequence: CASSLGAGGQETQYF.